The sequence of this T cell receptor beta chain was determined in a study of blood T cell repertoires in COVID-19. Study context: COVID-19 samples, acute and convalescent, were from the United States, Italy and Spain. From T cells, B-cell-depleted T cells, or PBMCs came the material, which was cDNA or gDNA.

Per the germline V gene, CDR1 is LGHDT and CDR2 is YNNKEL (reference sequence). Losses at the gene ends were 3 bases for V and 9 bases for J; bases not matched to a gene: 4. The CDR3 sequence is 13 residues long. Original analysis: Reference gene primer amplification gave estimated nucleated cell counts. Assay: immunoSEQ multiplex PCR; the TCRdb copy retains only in-frame clones and omits some. V, J and clone size are taken as reported in that table, and D and trimming were inferred from the DNA itself. Here the sample spans about 86,000 clones, more than 60% being singletons. The source material was peripheral blood. The receptor was isolated from a man aged 65 to 85 with acute or convalescent COVID-19. V and J are TRBV3-1 (or the pseudogene TRBV3-2) and TRBJ2-1; 8 bases fit TRBD1. The CDR3 region has the DNA TGTGCCAGCAGCCAGGTACAGGGGGTTGAGCAGTTCTTC. Residues: CASSQVQGVEQFF.